This paragraph reports one T cell receptor beta chain. What it recognizes is unknown. The CDR3 totals 16 residues. Germline CDR1 reads SGHVS; CDR2 reads FNYEAQ. V lost 4 bases and J 5 bases, leaving 20 bases between the germline ends. The protocol was immunoSEQ multiplex PCR, while the TCRdb copy is restricted to in-frame clones and leaves out a portion. Among just under 4,000 clones, about three quarters were seen once, and the ten largest hold around 9.5%. The data derive from a study of high-grade serous ovarian cancer treatment subgroups. Study-level information: Samples averaged about 15,000 reads and approximately 7,000 unique TCR beta rearrangements. General study findings and limits: Bulk tumor TCR sequencing gave no spatial information. Different patients shared almost no repertoire; same-patient tumors shared 0.11 to 0.79.

Tumor samples were obtained before definitive surgery or chemotherapy. Material: tumor tissue. The V and J genes are TRBV7-6 and TRBJ1-2, with D possibly matching TRBD1 (5 bases). This clonotype originated in a human donor with high-grade serous ovarian cancer. CDR3 sequence: CASSSPGERGEYGYTF. The CDR3 DNA follows: TGTGCCAGCAGCTCCCCCGGGGAACGGGGGGAGTATGGCTACACCTTC.